This entry features one T cell receptor (beta chain) sequence. Its target is not known. This entry is derived from a study of T cell responses to AZD1222 COVID-19 vaccine. General study points: Donor demographics were predominantly white British with a female majority; clonal diversity may be underestimated. Rises in breadth and depth of Spike-specific TCRs came after two AZD1222 doses.

Trimming shortened V by 0 bases and J by 5 bases, and 14 bases separated the two germline ends. Germline CDR1 reads MNHEY; CDR2 reads SMNVEV (reference sequence). This CDR3 has 15 residues. TCRdb keeps only in-frame clones here, not all; method: immunoSEQ multiplex PCR. This sample carries about 92,000 clones, about nine tenths of them seen once, and the ten largest clones take 22%. V usage is TRBV27 and J usage is TRBJ2-7; the D call may be TRBD1 or TRBD2 (5 bases each). The source material was peripheral blood, sampled on day 0 of AZD1222 vaccination. The clonotype was recovered from an adult in good health. The CDR3 protein is CASSLSLGESHEQYF. Here the CDR3 DNA reads TGTGCCAGCAGTTTATCGTTAGGGGAGTCCCACGAGCAGTACTTC.